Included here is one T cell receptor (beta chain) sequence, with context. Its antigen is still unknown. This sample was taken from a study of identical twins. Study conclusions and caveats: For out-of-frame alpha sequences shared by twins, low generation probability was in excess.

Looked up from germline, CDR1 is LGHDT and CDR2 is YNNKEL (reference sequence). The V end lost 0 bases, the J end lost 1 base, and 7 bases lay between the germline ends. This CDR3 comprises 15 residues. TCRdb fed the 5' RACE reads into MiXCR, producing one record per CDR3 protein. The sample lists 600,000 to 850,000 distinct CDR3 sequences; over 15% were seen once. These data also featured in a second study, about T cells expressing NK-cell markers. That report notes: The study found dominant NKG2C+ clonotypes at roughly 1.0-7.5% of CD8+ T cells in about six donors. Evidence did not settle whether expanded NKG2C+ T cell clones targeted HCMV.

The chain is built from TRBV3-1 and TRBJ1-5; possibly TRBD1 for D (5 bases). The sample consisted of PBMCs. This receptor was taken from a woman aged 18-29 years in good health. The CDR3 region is CASSQDRGSNQPQHF. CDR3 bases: TGTGCCAGCAGCCAAGATCGGGGGAGCAATCAGCCCCAGCATTTT. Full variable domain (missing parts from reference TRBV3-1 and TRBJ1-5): DTAVSQTPKYLVTQMGNDKSIKCEQNLGHDTMYWYKQDSKKFLKIMFSYNNKELIINETVPNRFSPKSPDKAHLNLHINSLELGDSAVYFCASSQDRGSNQPQHFGDGTRLSIL.